This is a list of T cell receptor beta chains from one sample in a study of cytomegalovirus exposure and HLA in healthy donors. The table came from immunoSEQ multiplex PCR; TCRdb's copy has only in-frame clones and leaves some out. In total, the table holds fewer than 250,000 clones. The specimen sequenced was PBMCs. Receptors were obtained from a woman aged 25 to 39 in good health and CMV-seropositive. The CDR3 runs from the conserved cysteine through the conserved F or W. A D gene is named only where the DNA matches it firmly.

j_call | d_call | v_call | cdr3_aa | cdr3_nt
TRBJ2-7 | TRBD2 | TRBV27 | CASSWTAGTSGYYEQYF | TGTGCCAGCAGTTGGACCGCCGGGACTAGCGGTTACTACGAGCAGTACTTC
TRBJ2-1 | TRBD2 | TRBV29-1 | CSVALAGSSYNEQFF | TGCAGCGTTGCCCTAGCGGGCAGCTCCTACAATGAGCAGTTCTTC
TRBJ2-7 | - | TRBV7-2 | CASSFSGDSTYEQYF | TGTGCCAGCAGCTTCTCAGGGGATTCAACTTACGAGCAGTACTTC
TRBJ2-3 | - | TRBV7-2 | CASSFMGGRGTDTQYF | TGTGCCAGCAGCTTCATGGGGGGGCGAGGCACAGATACGCAGTATTTT
TRBJ1-5 | TRBD1 | TRBV11-2 | CASSSQTGTQPQHF | TGTGCCAGCAGCTCCCAGACAGGGACTCAGCCCCAGCATTTT
TRBJ1-2 | - | TRBV10-1 | CASSDGKNYGYTF | TGCGCCAGCAGTGATGGCAAAAACTATGGCTACACCTTC
TRBJ2-7 | TRBD2 | TRBV19 | CASSIRGSEQYF | TGTGCCAGTAGTATTCGCGGGAGCGAGCAGTACTTC
TRBJ2-7 | - | TRBV2 | CASLGPGYEQYF | TGTGCCAGCCTCGGACCGGGATACGAGCAGTACTTC
TRBJ2-6 | TRBD1 | TRBV13 | CASSTDRGSSGANVLTF | TGTGCCAGCAGTACGGACAGGGGGTCCTCTGGGGCCAACGTCCTGACTTTC
TRBJ1-4 | - | TRBV6-1 | CASRDSTGRNEKLFF | TGTGCCAGCAGGGACTCGACAGGCCGTAATGAAAAACTGTTTTTT
TRBJ2-5 | TRBD2 | TRBV28 | CASSPSGAGRETQYF | TGTGCCAGCAGTCCGAGCGGGGCGGGTCGGGAGACCCAGTACTTC
TRBJ1-2 | - | TRBV4-2 | CASSQVVTEDYGYTF | TGTGCCAGCAGCCAAGTAGTAACAGAAGACTATGGCTACACCTTC
TRBJ2-3 | TRBD1 | TRBV19 | CASKQGRRTDTQYF | TGTGCCAGTAAACAGGGGCGTAGAACAGATACGCAGTATTTT
TRBJ1-1 | TRBD1 | TRBV5-4 | CASSPDREGLEAFF | TGTGCCAGCAGCCCCGACAGGGAAGGGTTGGAAGCTTTCTTT
TRBJ1-1 | - | TRBV5-1 | CASSSTALNTEAFF | TGCGCCAGCAGCTCGACAGCCTTGAACACTGAAGCTTTCTTT
TRBJ2-2 | TRBD2 | TRBV27 | CASSLWTSGINTGELFF | TGTGCCAGCAGTTTATGGACTAGCGGGATTAACACCGGGGAGCTGTTTTTT
TRBJ1-5 | - | TRBV4-2 | CASSQEGGASNQPQHF | TGTGCCAGCAGCCAAGAGGGGGGGGCCAGCAATCAGCCCCAGCATTTT
TRBJ2-7 | - | TRBV21-1 | CASSKYPGQGFGRVYEQYF | TGTGCCAGCAGCAAATATCCGGGACAGGGTTTCGGAAGAGTGTACGAGCAGTACTTC
TRBJ1-4 | - | TRBV30 | CAWSGRRNEKLFF | TGTGCCTGGAGTGGCAGGAGGAATGAAAAACTGTTTTTT
TRBJ2-3 | TRBD2 | TRBV9 | CASSNSGGDTQYF | TGTGCCAGCAGCAATAGCGGGGGAGATACGCAGTATTTT
TRBJ2-1 | - | TRBV10-3 | CAISESIDYNEQFF | TGTGCCATCAGTGAGTCGATAGACTACAATGAGCAGTTCTTC
TRBJ2-7 | - | TRBV5-8 | CASSFIEGYEQYF | TGTGCCAGCAGCTTCATAGAGGGCTACGAGCAGTACTTC
TRBJ2-1 | TRBD1 | TRBV5-1 | CASSFRDREGDEQFF | TGCGCCAGCAGCTTCCGGGACAGGGAAGGGGATGAGCAGTTCTTC
TRBJ1-2 | - | TRBV28 | CASSTSAGFYGYTF | TGTGCCAGCAGCACATCCGCGGGCTTTTATGGCTACACCTTC
TRBJ1-2 | - | TRBV28 | CASLEGTVSAGYTF | TGTGCCAGCCTAGAGGGAACGGTATCGGCTGGCTACACCTTC
TRBJ1-2 | TRBD1 | TRBV15 | CATSSRDRGGYTF | TGTGCCACCAGCTCAAGGGACAGGGGTGGCTACACCTTC
TRBJ1-1 | - | TRBV6-6 | CASSYSRDPEAFF | TGTGCCAGCAGTTACTCGAGGGATCCTGAAGCTTTCTTT
TRBJ1-5 | - | TRBV4-1 | CASSHEAGYSNQPQHF | TGCGCCAGCAGCCATGAGGCAGGGTATAGCAATCAGCCCCAGCATTTT